What follows are 26 T cell receptor beta chains derived from one specimen sequenced in a study of blood T cell repertoires in COVID-19. TCRdb's copy holds only in-frame clones and misses some; the assay was immunoSEQ multiplex PCR. There are 250,000 to 350,000 clones in the sample; around 81% occur only once, and around 4.2% lies in the top ten. Sequenced sample: peripheral blood. These receptors were collected from a woman in her fifties or sixties with active or convalescent COVID-19.

Only a few counts were recorded for this clone. This chain links TRBV6-5 with TRBJ1-2, with D hard to call. Germline CDR1 reads MNHEY; CDR2 reads SVGAGI. V lost 2 bases and J lost 0, with 13 bases in between. The CDR3 is 16 amino acids. The CDR3 DNA reads TGTGCCAGCAGTTACGCGGGCCGGCGAGCTAACTATGGCTACACCTTC. It codes for CASSYAGRRANYGYTF.

The count of this clone is one. The V gene is TRBV5-5, the J gene TRBJ2-1; 13 bases map to TRBD2. After removal of 5 bases from V and 5 bases from J, the junction contained 7 bases not matched to a gene. Germline CDR1 and CDR2: SGHKS and YYEKEE (reference sequence). The length of the CDR3 is 16 residues. The DNA of the CDR3 is TGTGCCAGCAGAGACACTAGCGGGAGGGTCCACAATGAGCAGTTCTTC. Translated: CASRDTSGRVHNEQFF. The full variable domain, rest sourced from reference TRBV5-5 and TRBJ2-1, is DAGVTQSPTHLIKTRGQQVTLRCSPISGHKSVSWYQQVLGQGPQFIFQYYEKEERGRGNFPDRFSARQFPNYSSELNVNALLLGDSALYLCASRDTSGRVHNEQFFGPGTRLTVL.

The genes are TRBV6-5 and TRBJ1-1, with D perhaps matching TRBD1 (6 bases). CDR3 size: 14 residues. Germline loops: CDR1 MNHEY, CDR2 SVGAGI. Between the trimmed V and J ends, which lost 5 bases and 7 bases, there was a span of 17 bases. The CDR3 loop is CASSLAAGAIEAFF. For the CDR3, the DNA is TGTGCCAGCAGTCTCGCAGCAGGGGCCATTGAAGCTTTCTTT.

The gene calls are TRBV20-1 and TRBJ2-7; TRBD2 aligns across 7 bases. Germline assignment: CDR1 DFQATT and CDR2 SNEGSKA (reference sequence). Trimming took 3 bases from V and 3 from J; bases not matched to a gene: 11. CDR3 size: 15 residues. CDR3 sequence (DNA): TGCAGTGCTAGTGCTCGGGGTGGGAGGGGCTACGAGCAGTACTTC. Protein: CSASARGGRGYEQYF.

This clone came up once. At one of its ends the junction is not consistent with the germline gene, which may arise from a read error. The V and J genes are TRBV28 and TRBJ2-6; TRBD2 matches at 9 bases. CDR1 MDHEN and CDR2 SYDVKM come from the germline V gene. The CDR3 loop spans 12 amino acids. CDR3 in amino acids: CASSSSPLAGSF. The CDR3 DNA reads as TGTGCCAGCAGTTCCTCCCCTCTAGCGGGGTCTTTC.

The rearrangement joins TRBV4-1 to TRBJ1-5, with D perhaps matching TRBD1 (5 bases). V was pared by 0 bases and J by 5 bases, with 17 bases between. CDR3 size: 17 residues. Per germline, CDR1 MGHRA and CDR2 YSYEKL. CDR3 amino acids: CASSQDLGQRPYQPQHF. The CDR3 nucleotides read TGCGCCAGCAGCCAAGATCTGGGGCAAAGGCCCTATCAGCCCCAGCATTTT.

The V call is TRBV18, the J call TRBJ1-3, with 7 bases that match TRBD1. Unmatched junction bases numbered 12, after V lost 5 bases and J lost 8 bases. Per germline, CDR1 KGHSH and CDR2 LQKENI. The CDR3 runs 15 residues. As DNA, the CDR3 is TGTGCCAGCTCAAGGGGGCGACGGCCCGTGGACACCATATATTTT. It specifies CASSRGRRPVDTIYF.

CDR3 DNA: TGTGCCAGTAGTGAAACTAGGGAGGAGACCCAGTACTTC. Protein product: CASSETREETQYF. The V gene is TRBV19, the J gene TRBJ2-5, with a weak D call TRBD2 (5 bases). Between the trimmed V and J ends, which lost 5 bases and 5 bases, there was a span of 12 bases. In germline, CDR1 is LNHDA, CDR2 SQIVND (reference sequence). The CDR3 is made up of 13 amino acids.

The J gene is TRBJ1-2, the V gene TRBV2; D remains unclear. Germline lookup yields CDR1 SNHLY and CDR2 FYNNEI. This CDR3 has 13 amino acids. Trimming shortened V by 8 bases and J by 2 bases, and 12 bases separated the two germline ends. Here the CDR3 DNA reads TGTGCCAGCCTCAACTCTAAGAACTATGGCTACACCTTC. This encodes CASLNSKNYGYTF.

J is TRBJ2-7 and V is TRBV7-9; 8 nucleotides align to TRBD1. Germline loops: CDR1 SEHNR, CDR2 FQNEAQ (reference sequence). The CDR3 covers 16 residues. V lost 2 bases, J lost 7 bases, and 13 bases stayed unmatched. In nucleotides, the CDR3 is TGTGCCAGCAGCTTACCAGGTCGCAGGGGGCAAAAGGAGCAGTACTTC. This translates into CASSLPGRRGQKEQYF.

The chain links TRBV29-1 to TRBJ1-1; D gene unclear. The length of the CDR3 is 14 residues. Germline V gives CDR1 SQVTM, CDR2 ANQGSEA. The V end lost 2 bases, the J end lost 0 bases, and 10 bases lay between the germline ends. Here the CDR3 DNA reads TGCAGCGTTGAACGGGAAAACCTGAACACTGAAGCTTTCTTT. Its translation is CSVERENLNTEAFF. The entire variable domain, with the rest obtained from reference TRBV29-1 and TRBJ1-1, is as follows: SAVISQKPSRDICQRGTSLTIQCQVDSQVTMMFWYRQQPGQSLTLIATANQGSEATYESGFVIDKFPISRPNLTFSTLTVSNMSPEDSSIYLCSVERENLNTEAFFGQGTRLTVV.

The chain links TRBV30 to TRBJ1-2; 7 bases line up with TRBD1. V lost 0 bases to trimming and J lost 6 bases; unmatched junction nucleotides: 7. CDR3 length: 14 residues. Germline loops: CDR1 GTSNPN, CDR2 SVGIG (reference sequence). Here the CDR3 DNA reads TGTGCCTGGAGTGTGTGGGACAGCGACGATGGCTACACCTTC. Amino acid sequence: CAWSVWDSDDGYTF.

This clone was found once. The genes are TRBV3-1 (or the pseudogene TRBV3-2) and TRBJ2-1, with 10 bases identical to TRBD2. The junction had 6 bases not matched to a gene; V was cut back by 3 bases and J by 7 bases. There are 15 residues in the CDR3. Per germline, CDR1 LGHDT and CDR2 YNNKEL (reference sequence). CDR3 loop: CASSHPGLASNEQFF. For the CDR3, the DNA is TGTGCCAGCAGCCACCCGGGACTAGCGTCGAATGAGCAGTTCTTC.

The rearrangement links TRBV2 to TRBJ1-1; D may be TRBD1 (5 bases). This CDR3 has 14 amino acids. Germline values: CDR1 SNHLY, CDR2 FYNNEI. With 5 bases removed from V and 0 bases from J, the gap between germline ends came to 10 bases. In nucleotides, the CDR3 is TGTGCCAGCAGTCAGCAGGGCTTGAACACTGAAGCTTTCTTT. Its translation is CASSQQGLNTEAFF. The whole variable domain, remainder taken from reference TRBV2 and TRBJ1-1, is EPEVTQTPSHQVTQMGQEVILRCVPISNHLYFYWYRQILGQKVEFLVSFYNNEISEKSEIFDDQFSVERPDGSNFTLKIRSTKLEDSAMYFCASSQQGLNTEAFFGQGTRLTVV.

This clone has ten or more counts. The rearrangement links TRBV5-1 to TRBJ2-1; 10 nucleotides match TRBD1. The germline V gene has CDR1 SGHRS and CDR2 YFSETQ. This CDR3 has 14 amino acids. Trimming removed 5 bases from V and 8 bases from J; junction bases left unmatched: 7. The CDR3 DNA reads TGCGCCAGCAGGCCGGGACAGGGGATTTATGAGCAGTTCTTC. Amino acid sequence: CASRPGQGIYEQFF.

The genes are TRBV19 and TRBJ1-6; D might be TRBD1 (5 bases). V gave up 4 bases and J gave up 12 bases, with 16 bases separating them. Germline loops: CDR1 LNHDA, CDR2 SQIVND (reference sequence). The CDR3 loop spans 14 amino acids. CDR3 nucleotide sequence: TGTGCCAGTAGTACGGGCCTTGGGGGGGTACCCCTCCACTTT. It is translated as CASSTGLGGVPLHF.

Only one count was recorded for this clone. J is TRBJ1-1 and V is TRBV15, with D unclear. This CDR3 is built from 16 residues. Trimming took off 0 bases at V and 5 bases at J, with 16 bases between the two ends. CDR1 and CDR2 from the germline V gene are LNHNV and YYDKDF (reference sequence). The DNA for the CDR3 is TGTGCCACCAGCAGAGATGGGTTTGGGGAGCGGACTGAAGCTTTCTTT. Residues: CATSRDGFGERTEAFF.

The chain uses TRBV19 and TRBJ1-1, with no clear D. Germline V gives CDR1 LNHDA, CDR2 SQIVND (reference sequence). Trimming pared 3 bases from V and 0 bases from J, leaving 11 bases between. This CDR3 spans 15 amino acids. As DNA, the CDR3 is TGTGCCAGTAGTATTTCTGGCAGTTTGAACACTGAAGCTTTCTTT. This codes for CASSISGSLNTEAFF.

This clone is labeled medium-sized. The V gene is TRBV7-9, the J gene TRBJ1-2; 8 positions match TRBD1. Trimming at V came to 6 bases and at J to 5 bases, leaving 5 bases not matched to a gene. The CDR3 contains 13 residues. Germline CDR1 reads SEHNR; CDR2 reads FQNEAQ (reference sequence). The CDR3 protein is CASSRTGRYGYTF. CDR3 coding DNA: TGTGCCAGCAGTCGGACAGGGCGGTATGGCTACACCTTC.

CDR3 amino acids: CAWRGGQGSGNTIYF. CDR3 coding DNA: TGTGCCTGGAGGGGAGGACAGGGGTCTGGAAACACCATATATTTT. V and J are TRBV30 and TRBJ1-3; 9 nucleotides agree with TRBD1. V was clipped by 3 bases and J by 1 base; unmatched bases: 4. This CDR3 has 15 amino acids. Germline CDR1 reads GTSNPN; CDR2 reads SVGIG (reference sequence). The full variable domain, rest sourced from reference TRBV30 and TRBJ1-3, is SQTIHQWPATLVQPVGSPLSLECTVEGTSNPNLYWYRQAAGRGLQLLFYSVGIGQISSEVPQNLSASRPQDRQFILSSKKLLLSDSGFYLCAWRGGQGSGNTIYFGEGSWLTVV.

This clone has at least ten counts. The chain has TRBV5-1 and TRBJ1-1, with D maybe TRBD1 (6 bases). Trimming stripped 6 bases from V and 4 bases from J, with 13 bases between. The germline CDR1 and CDR2 sequences are SGHRS and YFSETQ. This CDR3 is built from 13 residues. The CDR3, as DNA: TGCGCCAGCACCCTTAGAGGGGGCACTGAAGCTTTCTTT. Amino acid sequence: CASTLRGGTEAFF.

The chain joins TRBV18 to TRBJ1-1, with a weak D call TRBD1 (5 bases). Germline V gene sequence: CDR1 KGHSH, CDR2 LQKENI. The CDR3 is made up of 11 amino acids. V lost 3 bases and J 10 bases, leaving 9 bases between the germline ends. CDR3 loop: CASSPGRGAFF. The CDR3, as DNA: TGTGCCAGCTCACCTGGAAGGGGAGCTTTCTTT.

The rearrangement uses TRBV4-1 and TRBJ1-2; TRBD1 agrees at 7 bases. Germline CDR1 and CDR2: MGHRA and YSYEKL. The J segment lost 2 bases and the V segment lost 1 base, leaving 7 bases of the junction unmatched. The CDR3 is 16 amino acids. DNA of the CDR3: TGCGCCAGCAGCCAAGGGTCTAGGGGGCTAAACTATGGCTACACCTTC. This sequence encodes CASSQGSRGLNYGYTF.

This clone turned up a few times. The chain recombines TRBV19 with TRBJ2-1, with D uncertain. Germline V gene data show CDR1 as LNHDA and CDR2 as SQIVND (reference sequence). The CDR3 consists of 15 residues. V lost 3 bases and J lost 2, with 11 bases in between. CDR3 nucleotide sequence: TGTGCCAGTAGTATCGCACGCGGTCCCTACAATGAGCAGTTCTTC. This sequence encodes CASSIARGPYNEQFF.

This chain links TRBV9 with TRBJ2-3; D may be TRBD2 (7 bases). The CDR3 is 16 amino acids. V dropped 6 bases and J dropped 2 bases, with 19 bases sitting between them. Germline assignment: CDR1 SGDLS and CDR2 YYNGEE. The CDR3 here is CASTQRGGDPTDTQYF. In DNA form, the CDR3 reads TGTGCCAGCACTCAAAGGGGGGGAGACCCCACAGATACGCAGTATTTT.

This clone was picked up a small number of times. This chain uses TRBV5-1 with TRBJ2-1; TRBD2 agrees at 9 bases. Losses at the gene ends were 4 bases for V and 1 base for J; bases not matched to a gene: 3. CDR1 is SGHRS, CDR2 YFSETQ, per germline. The CDR3 has 15 amino acids. CDR3 nucleotides: TGCGCCAGCAGCGCGGGGGGGTTGTCCTACAATGAGCAGTTCTTC. Its protein is CASSAGGLSYNEQFF. Full variable domain (rest looked up from reference TRBV5-1 and TRBJ2-1): KAGVTQTPRYLIKTRGQQVTLSCSPISGHRSVSWYQQTPGQGLQFLFEYFSETQRNKGNFPGRFSGRQFSNSRSEMNVSTLELGDSALYLCASSAGGLSYNEQFFGPGTRLTVL.